This T cell receptor beta chain is from a study of shared clonotypes between healthy human individuals. Study context: Researchers drew samples from a couple of women and three men aged 18 to 49.

Whole-study findings and limits: Rarefaction gave evidence that sorted-subset sequencing remained incomplete despite large depth.

Genomic DNA per cell subset filled all wells of several immunoSEQ plates. The data were produced by immunoSEQ multiplex PCR, yet TCRdb's version contains in-frame clones alone and is incomplete. The top ten clones hold under 0.15% of a sample with 2.5 million or so clones, about 92% of them seen once. About this clone: Its target is unknown.

Germline V lookup: CDR1 SGHKS, CDR2 YYEKEE (reference sequence). V gave up 7 bases and J gave up 2 bases, with 12 bases separating them. This CDR3 region has 13 residues. Naive CD4+ cells were CD45RA-selected; the remaining cells were memory. The gene calls are TRBV5-5 and TRBJ1-1; weak D call: TRBD1 (6 bases). The sequence derives from a man between 18 and 35 years old in good health. Sequencing was done on a sample of naive CD4+ T cells sorted from blood. Stated subset: CD45RA+ positively selected. The CDR3 DNA reads TGTGCCAGCCTTCGACAGGTAAACACTGAAGCTTTCTTT. It codes for CASLRQVNTEAFF.